The T cell receptor (beta chain) under discussion was sequenced for a study of blood T cell repertoires in COVID-19. Turning to the study itself: Sites in the United States, Italy and Spain provided acute and convalescent COVID-19 samples. PBMCs, B-cell-depleted T cells, or T cells were the source of the cDNA or gDNA that made up the material.

As processed by the authors: Nucleated cell number was recorded as an estimate derived from reference gene primer amplification. Using immunoSEQ multiplex PCR, the repertoire was profiled, and TCRdb retains in-frame clones only, with some absent. The DNA was the basis for D and trimming; V, J and clone size are from that table. The table includes 55,000 to 80,000 clones, about 81% detected once. This clone was counted a few times. This TCR was recovered from a human donor in a cohort sampled during active COVID-19. The material sequenced was peripheral blood.

The CDR3 DNA is TGCGCCAGCAGCCGGGGACTAGCGGGAGGCTCAGATACGCAGTATTTT. Translated: CASSRGLAGGSDTQYF. The rearrangement uses TRBV5-1 and TRBJ2-3, with 15 bases fitting TRBD2. Losses at the gene ends were 4 bases for V and 4 bases for J; bases not matched to a gene: 4. The CDR3 has 16 amino acids. Germline V gene data show CDR1 as SGHRS and CDR2 as YFSETQ.